The next 28 T cell receptor beta chains were all read from a single sample in a study of OX40 agonist ivuxolimab in advanced cancers. This table comes from immunoSEQ multiplex PCR, and its TCRdb copy is limited to in-frame clones, with some not included. The repertoire has more than 45,000 clones, more than 70% of them found once; the top ten carry 4.5% to 5.5%. The sample was CD4+ or CD8+ T cells sorted from blood, taken in a trial of the OX40 agonist ivuxolimab. The receptors come from an adult with an advanced solid tumor such as melanoma, head and neck, liver or kidney cancer.

A single count supports this clone. The rearrangement uses TRBV7-2 and TRBJ2-3; 8 bases are a match to TRBD2. The trim removed 1 base at V and 5 bases at J, leaving 5 bases unmatched. From germline, CDR1 is SGHTA and CDR2 FQGNSA. CDR3 length equals 15 residues. CDR3 region: CASSLVSGARDTQYF. The CDR3 DNA reads TGTGCCAGCAGCTTAGTTAGCGGGGCCCGAGATACGCAGTATTTT.

This clone was found a few times. The V and J genes are TRBV30 and TRBJ2-7; D is unclear. The germline gives CDR1 GTSNPN, CDR2 SVGIG (reference sequence). The CDR3 sequence is 12 residues long. V was clipped by 0 bases and J by 5 bases, with 8 bases between them. CDR3 sequence: CAWSVLWDEQYF. The DNA of the CDR3 is TGTGCCTGGAGTGTACTATGGGACGAGCAGTACTTC.

The CDR3 DNA follows: TGCGCCAGCAGCGTTACGGAGGGGGAGACCCAGTACTTC. It encodes CASSVTEGETQYF. The gene calls are TRBV4-3 and TRBJ2-5; TRBD2 is a possible D gene (6 bases). This CDR3 comprises 13 residues. Trimming took off 5 bases at V and 5 bases at J, with 12 bases between the two ends. In germline, CDR1 is LGHNA, CDR2 YSLEER.

The V and J genes are TRBV5-4 and TRBJ2-2, with a tentative D call TRBD2 (6 bases). V lost 4 bases and J lost 5, with 15 bases in between. The CDR3 contains 15 residues. The germline V gene has CDR1 SGHNT and CDR2 YYREEE (reference sequence). CDR3 nucleotide sequence: TGTGCCAGCAGCGATGGACTAATAGGGACCGGGGAGCTGTTTTTT. It translates to CASSDGLIGTGELFF.

This clone was seen only once. The chain combines TRBV7-9 with TRBJ1-1; no reliable D call. Germline lookup yields CDR1 SEHNR and CDR2 FQNEAQ (reference sequence). V was cut by 1 base and J by 7 bases, with 16 bases left in between. There are 15 residues in the CDR3. The CDR3 DNA reads as TGTGCCAGCAGCTTAGACCCCGCCACAAGAGTTGAAGCTTTCTTT. Translation gives CASSLDPATRVEAFF.

The genes are TRBV6-1 and TRBJ2-7; D remains unclear. Germline V gene lookup returns CDR1 MNHNS and CDR2 SASEGT. V was clipped by 0 bases and J by 3 bases, with 6 bases between them. The length of the CDR3 is 13 residues. The chain's CDR3 is CASSEAWVYEQYF. The DNA of the CDR3 is TGTGCCAGCAGTGAAGCATGGGTCTACGAGCAGTACTTC.

In this sample, this clone turned up a few times. The chain is built from TRBV19 and TRBJ1-2; no definite D call. Germline CDR1 is LNHDA and CDR2 is SQIVND (reference sequence). The CDR3 has 12 amino acids. The V gene lost 4 bases and the J gene lost 4 bases, with 7 bases spanning the gap. The CDR3 nucleotides read TGTGCCAGTAGTAGGGAACTCTATGGCTACACCTTC. Translation gives CASSRELYGYTF. The whole variable domain, remainder taken from reference TRBV19 and TRBJ1-2, is DGGITQSPKYLFRKEGQNVTLSCEQNLNHDAMYWYRQDPGQGLRLIYYSQIVNDFQKGDIAEGYSVSREKKESFPLTVTSAQKNPTAFYLCASSRELYGYTFGSGTRLTVV.

The chain couples TRBV5-1 to TRBJ2-1; 14 nucleotides agree with TRBD2. Germline CDR1 SGHRS, CDR2 YFSETQ. The CDR3 is 17 residues long. After removal of 3 bases from V and 4 bases from J, the junction contained 6 bases not matched to a gene. The CDR3 spells CASSWGTSGRGYNEQFF. The CDR3 DNA is TGCGCCAGCAGCTGGGGGACTAGCGGGAGAGGGTACAATGAGCAGTTCTTC.

The chain couples TRBV5-1 to TRBJ2-2, with D unresolved. Germline V gene sequence: CDR1 SGHRS, CDR2 YFSETQ. The CDR3 runs to 14 residues. The V end was cut by 0 bases, the J end by 5 bases, with 8 bases between. Here the CDR3 reads CASSLGVDTGELFF. CDR3 nucleotides: TGCGCCAGCAGCTTGGGTGTGGATACCGGGGAGCTGTTTTTT. The whole variable domain, remainder taken from reference TRBV5-1 and TRBJ2-2, is KAGVTQTPRYLIKTRGQQVTLSCSPISGHRSVSWYQQTPGQGLQFLFEYFSETQRNKGNFPGRFSGRQFSNSRSEMNVSTLELGDSALYLCASSLGVDTGELFFGEGSRLTVL.

The rearrangement joins TRBV14 to TRBJ2-2; a possible D gene is TRBD2 (6 bases). V lost 4 bases and J 0 bases, leaving 18 bases between the germline ends. The CDR3 runs 18 residues. The germline CDR1 and CDR2 sequences are SGHDN and FVKESK. CDR3 in amino acids: CASSPQSGGIPNTGELFF. CDR3 bases: TGTGCCAGCAGCCCTCAGTCTGGGGGGATCCCGAACACCGGGGAGCTGTTTTTT. Based on the CDR3 plus reference TRBV14 and TRBJ2-2, the full variable domain is EAGVTQFPSHSVIEKGQTVTLRCDPISGHDNLYWYRRVMGKEIKFLLHFVKESKQDESGMPNNRFLAERTGGTYSTLKVQPAELEDSGVYFCASSPQSGGIPNTGELFFGEGSRLTVL.

V usage is TRBV2 and J usage is TRBJ2-7; no reliable D call. Germline assignment: CDR1 SNHLY and CDR2 FYNNEI. V lost 7 bases, J lost 0 bases, and 16 bases lay in between. The CDR3 length is 15 residues. The CDR3 DNA is TGTGCCAGCAATGTTCTCAGGTCGAGCTCCTACGAGCAGTACTTC. This translates into CASNVLRSSSYEQYF.

The chain joins TRBV5-4 to TRBJ2-1, with 10 bases identical to TRBD1. V lost 4 bases and J lost 4; bases outside the gene matches: 5. Looked up from germline, CDR1 is SGHNT and CDR2 is YYREEE (reference sequence). This CDR3 region has 15 residues. As DNA, the CDR3 is TGTGCCAGCAGCAAGGACAGGGGGTTGTACAATGAGCAGTTCTTC. Amino acid sequence: CASSKDRGLYNEQFF.

This chain connects TRBV11-3 to TRBJ2-4; 8 nucleotides align to TRBD1. V shed 3 bases and J 0 bases; nucleotides not matched to a gene: 10. The CDR3 totals 18 residues. Germline CDR1 is SGHNT and CDR2 is YENEEA. For the CDR3, the DNA is TGTGCCAGCAGCTTCTCCCCGACAGGGGCCACAGCCAAAAACATTCAGTACTTC. As protein: CASSFSPTGATAKNIQYF.

Only one count was recorded for this clone. The chain combines TRBV10-2 with TRBJ2-7; D may be TRBD1 (5 bases). V was trimmed by 7 bases and J by 3 bases, leaving 16 bases between them. Germline V CDR1 and CDR2: WSHSY, SAAADI. The CDR3 covers 14 residues. The CDR3 nucleotides read TGCGCCAGCATCGGTGTCGACAGAAGCTACGAGCAGTACTTC. Its translation: CASIGVDRSYEQYF.

The chain uses TRBV18 and TRBJ2-3; 9 bases match TRBD2. With 0 bases clipped from V and 6 bases from J, the junction kept 4 bases outside the gene matches. The CDR3 is 15 amino acids. Germline CDR1 is KGHSH and CDR2 is LQKENI. DNA for the CDR3: TGTGCCAGCTCACCACCGGGACTAGCAGGCGATACGCAGTATTTT. It specifies CASSPPGLAGDTQYF. The variable domain in full, completed from reference TRBV18 and TRBJ2-3, reads NAGVMQNPRHLVRRRGQEARLRCSPMKGHSHVYWYRQLPEEGLKFMVYLQKENIIDESGMPKERFSAEFPKEGPSILRIQQVVRGDSAAYFCASSPPGLAGDTQYFGPGTRLTVL.

The chain employs TRBV6-6 and TRBJ1-4; no firm D call. CDR3 length equals 15 residues. V lost 7 bases and J 3 bases, leaving 15 bases between the germline ends. Germline CDR1 and CDR2: MNHNY and SVGAGI (reference sequence). This CDR3 is CASNPSLGSNEKLFF. CDR3 bases: TGTGCCAGCAACCCCAGTCTGGGGTCTAATGAAAAACTGTTTTTT.

This chain connects TRBV7-2 to TRBJ2-7, with 10 bases lining up with TRBD1. Germline-derived CDR1 and CDR2 are SGHTA and FQGNSA. Germline trimming cut 6 bases from V and 4 bases from J; bases unmatched to any gene: 9. This CDR3 region has 15 residues. The chain's CDR3 is CASRRHGTGDYEQYF. DNA for the CDR3: TGTGCCAGCAGACGTCACGGGACAGGGGATTACGAGCAGTACTTC.

This clone appeared once. The CDR3 DNA follows: TGTGCCAGCAGCACACGATACAGATATAATGAGCAGTTCTTC. This gives the protein CASSTRYRYNEQFF. The gene calls are TRBV9 and TRBJ2-1, with D unclear. The CDR3 length is 14 residues. Per the germline V gene, CDR1 is SGDLS and CDR2 is YYNGEE. V gave up 4 bases and J gave up 7 bases, with 15 bases separating them.

The chain recombines TRBV20-1 with TRBJ2-7; TRBD2 matches 7 bases. Germline trimming cut 3 bases from V and 4 bases from J; bases unmatched to any gene: 0. CDR3 length equals 11 residues. CDR1 DFQATT and CDR2 SNEGSKA come from the germline V gene (reference sequence). The CDR3 loop is CSARGGYEQYF. The CDR3 nucleotides read TGCAGTGCTAGGGGAGGGTACGAGCAGTACTTC.

This clone was detected only once. The chain carries TRBV5-6 and TRBJ1-2, with D perhaps TRBD1 (6 bases). The CDR3 has 14 amino acids. The germline gives CDR1 SGHDT, CDR2 YYEEEE. Trimming stripped 3 bases from V and 4 bases from J, with 13 bases between. As DNA, the CDR3 is TGTGCCAGCAGCTCACCCACAGGGTCCTATGGCTACACCTTC. Amino acid sequence: CASSSPTGSYGYTF.

This clone was seen just once. The CDR3 nucleotides read TGTGCCAGCAGCCCTGAGGGAGGGTGGGGGAAACTGTTTTTT. It codes for CASSPEGGWGKLFF. The chain is built from TRBV9 and TRBJ1-4, with D possibly matching TRBD1 (5 bases). Between the trimmed V and J ends, which lost 4 bases and 11 bases, there was a span of 18 bases. The length of the CDR3 is 14 residues. Germline CDR1 SGDLS, CDR2 YYNGEE.

This rearrangement joins TRBV27 to TRBJ2-5; 14 bases align to TRBD2. Germline assignment: CDR1 MNHEY and CDR2 SMNVEV (reference sequence). This CDR3 has 17 residues. The ends lost 6 bases at V and 5 bases at J; junction bases unmatched: 11. CDR3 sequence reads: CASRPRLAGGPWETQYF. The CDR3 bases are TGTGCCAGCAGGCCTAGACTAGCGGGAGGGCCATGGGAGACCCAGTACTTC.

This sequence joins TRBV5-4 and TRBJ2-7; 10 bases align to TRBD1. This CDR3 spans 15 amino acids. The junction had 10 bases not matched to a gene; V was cut back by 4 bases and J by 6 bases. The germline V gene has CDR1 SGHNT and CDR2 YYREEE (reference sequence). The CDR3 DNA reads TGTGCCAGCAGCCCCGGCCCGACAGGGGGCGGCGAGCAGTACTTC. Translated: CASSPGPTGGGEQYF.

This chain connects TRBV2 to TRBJ2-7; D remains unclear. V was clipped by 6 bases and J by 3 bases, with 12 bases between them. Looked up from germline, CDR1 is SNHLY and CDR2 is FYNNEI. The CDR3 contains 13 residues. CDR3 protein: CASSPRAFYEQYF. For the CDR3, the DNA is TGTGCCAGCAGCCCCCGGGCCTTCTACGAGCAGTACTTC.

Of note for this clone: A junction boundary mismatches the germline segment, possibly from a read error. This chain links TRBV7-9 with TRBJ2-3, with D unresolved. Germline-derived CDR1 and CDR2 are SEHNR and FQNEAQ (reference sequence). The CDR3 spans 15 residues. The CDR3 region has the DNA TGTGCCAGAAGCTTGGTACAGAGTAGCACAGATACGCAGTATTTT. Translated: CARSLVQSSTDTQYF.

This clone showed up just a few times. The chain combines TRBV19 with TRBJ1-5; D is undetermined. V was clipped by 5 bases and J by 4 bases, with 9 bases between them. The CDR3 covers 13 residues. From germline, CDR1 is LNHDA and CDR2 SQIVND (reference sequence). CDR3 sequence: CASSPSRNQPQHF. CDR3 DNA sequence: TGTGCCAGTAGTCCCTCGCGGAATCAGCCCCAGCATTTT.

V usage is TRBV7-9 and J usage is TRBJ2-1, with D possibly matching TRBD2 (6 bases). The CDR3 has 12 residues. The germline V and J ends were trimmed by 5 bases and 9 bases, with 11 bases remaining between them. Germline CDR1 is SEHNR and CDR2 is FQNEAQ (reference sequence). CDR3 coding DNA: TGTGCCAGCAGCCTGACTAGGGGTGAGCAGTTCTTC. Amino acids: CASSLTRGEQFF.

V gene TRBV21-1 combines with J gene TRBJ2-1; no check of the table's D call, TRBD2, against the DNA was made. TRBV21-1 is deemed a pseudogene. This CDR3 is 23 amino acids long. CDR3 DNA sequence: TGTGCCAGCAGCAAATCCACAGCTTTAGGGACTACGCCCCGGACCCACCGCTACAATGAGCAGTTCTTC. Amino acids: CASSKSTALGTTPRTHRYNEQFF.